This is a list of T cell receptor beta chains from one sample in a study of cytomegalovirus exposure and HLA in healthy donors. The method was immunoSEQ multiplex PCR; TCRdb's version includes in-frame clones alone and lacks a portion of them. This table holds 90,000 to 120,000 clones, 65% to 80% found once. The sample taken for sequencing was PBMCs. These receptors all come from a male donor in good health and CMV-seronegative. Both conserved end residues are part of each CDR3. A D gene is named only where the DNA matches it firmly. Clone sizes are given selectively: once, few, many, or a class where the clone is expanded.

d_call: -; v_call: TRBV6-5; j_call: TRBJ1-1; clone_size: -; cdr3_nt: TGTGCCAGCTATGAGGGCGGGAACACTGAAGCTTTCTTT; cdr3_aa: CASYEGGNTEAFF
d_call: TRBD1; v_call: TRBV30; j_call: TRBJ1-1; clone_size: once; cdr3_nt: TGTGCCCGACGGGACAGGGGAAGCACTGAAGCTTTCTTT; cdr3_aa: CARRDRGSTEAFF
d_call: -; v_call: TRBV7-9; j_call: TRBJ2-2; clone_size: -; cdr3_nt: TGTGCCAGCAGCGTACCGGGACTTGAGAACACCGGGGAGCTGTTTTTT; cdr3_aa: CASSVPGLENTGELFF
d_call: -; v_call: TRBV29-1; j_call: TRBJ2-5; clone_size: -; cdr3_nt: TGCAGCGTTGCGGTAGCTCAAGAGACCCAGTACTTC; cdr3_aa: CSVAVAQETQYF
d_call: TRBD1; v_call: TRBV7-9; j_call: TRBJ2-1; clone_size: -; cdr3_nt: TGTGCCAGCAGCCTCCGGGACAGCTACAATGAGCAGTTCTTC; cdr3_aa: CASSLRDSYNEQFF
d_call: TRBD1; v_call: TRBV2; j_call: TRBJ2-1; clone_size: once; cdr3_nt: TGTGCCAGCAGGGGACAGGGGACTGAGCAGTTCTTC; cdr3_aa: CASRGQGTEQFF
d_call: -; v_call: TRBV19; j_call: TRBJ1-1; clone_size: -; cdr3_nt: TGTGCCAGTAGTATCTGGGCATCGAACACTGAAGCTTTCTTT; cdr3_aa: CASSIWASNTEAFF
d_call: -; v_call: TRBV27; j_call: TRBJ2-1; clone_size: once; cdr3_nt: TGTGCCAGCAGTTTCGGCGGTCCCTACAATGAGCAGTTCTTC; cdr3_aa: CASSFGGPYNEQFF
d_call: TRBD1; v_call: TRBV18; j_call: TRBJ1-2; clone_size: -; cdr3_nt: TGTGCCAGCTCGGGGACAGGGAATGGCTACACCTTC; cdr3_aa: CASSGTGNGYTF
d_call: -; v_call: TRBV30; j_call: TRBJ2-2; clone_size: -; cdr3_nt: TGTGCCTGGAGTGTAGAAGCGGGTTTGAACACCGGGGAGCTGTTTTTT; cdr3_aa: CAWSVEAGLNTGELFF
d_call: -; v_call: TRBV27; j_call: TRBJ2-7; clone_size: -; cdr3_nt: TGTGCCAGCAGTTTAATAGGGAGCTCCTACGAGCAGTACTTC; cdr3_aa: CASSLIGSSYEQYF
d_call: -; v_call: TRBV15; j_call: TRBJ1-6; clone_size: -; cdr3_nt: TGTGCCACCAGCAGAGATCTTTGGGGCAGGGGTCATCCACCCCTCCACTTT; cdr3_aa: CATSRDLWGRGHPPLHF
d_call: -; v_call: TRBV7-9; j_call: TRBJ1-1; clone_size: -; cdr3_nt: TGTGCCAGCAGCTTTCTACAGATGAACACTGAAGCTTTCTTT; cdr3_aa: CASSFLQMNTEAFF
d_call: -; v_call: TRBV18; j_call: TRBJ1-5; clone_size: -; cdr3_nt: TGTGCCAGCTCAAGGACCGGTTCTGGGAGGGATCAGCCCCAGCATTTT; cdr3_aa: CASSRTGSGRDQPQHF
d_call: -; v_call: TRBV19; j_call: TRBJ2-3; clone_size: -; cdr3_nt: TGTGCCAGTAGTACCGACTGGGATACGCAGTATTTT; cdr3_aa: CASSTDWDTQYF
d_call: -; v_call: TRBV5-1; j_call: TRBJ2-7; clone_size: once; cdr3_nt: TGCGCCAGCAGCTTACAACCCAGGGACGAGCAGTACTTC; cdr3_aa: CASSLQPRDEQYF
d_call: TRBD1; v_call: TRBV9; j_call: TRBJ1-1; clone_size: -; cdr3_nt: TGTGCCAGCAGCGCCACAGGGGGCATGAACACTGAAGCTTTCTTT; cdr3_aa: CASSATGGMNTEAFF
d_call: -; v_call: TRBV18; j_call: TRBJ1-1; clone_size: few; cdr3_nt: TGTGCCAGCTCAAACTACGGGGGGAACACTGAAGCTTTCTTT; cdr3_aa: CASSNYGGNTEAFF
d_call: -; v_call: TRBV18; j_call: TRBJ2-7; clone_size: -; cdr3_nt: TGTGCCAGCTCACCGCGACTAGTTTACGAGCAGTACTTC; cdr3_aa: CASSPRLVYEQYF
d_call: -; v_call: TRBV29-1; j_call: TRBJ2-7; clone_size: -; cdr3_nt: TGCAGCGTTGTGGGAGGGGGGAGCTCCTACGAGCAGTACTTC; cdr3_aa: CSVVGGGSSYEQYF
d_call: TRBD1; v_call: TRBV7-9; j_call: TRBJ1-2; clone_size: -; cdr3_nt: TGTGCCAGCAGCTTAGACCGACAGGGAAGTAACTATGGCTACACCTTC; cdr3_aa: CASSLDRQGSNYGYTF
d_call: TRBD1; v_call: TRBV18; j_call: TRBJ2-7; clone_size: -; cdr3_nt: TGTGCCAGCTCACCCTTACCGACAGGGCTTGGTACCTACGAGCAGTACTTC; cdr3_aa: CASSPLPTGLGTYEQYF
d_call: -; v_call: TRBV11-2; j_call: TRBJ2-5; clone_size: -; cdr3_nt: TGTGCCAGCAGCCCCAACCAAGAGACCCAGTACTTC; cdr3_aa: CASSPNQETQYF
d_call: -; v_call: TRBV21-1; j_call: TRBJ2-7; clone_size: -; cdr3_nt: TGTGCCAGCCTTATCCTAGCGACTAGCTCCTACGAGCAGTACTTC; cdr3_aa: CASLILATSSYEQYF
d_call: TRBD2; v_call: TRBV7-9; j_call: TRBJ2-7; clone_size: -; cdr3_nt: TGTGCCAGCAGCCCTGATGGGACTAGTAACTACGAGCAGTACTTC; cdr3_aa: CASSPDGTSNYEQYF
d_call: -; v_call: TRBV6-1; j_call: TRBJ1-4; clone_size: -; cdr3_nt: TGTGCCACCCATGCAGGGGTTTCAACTAATGAAAAACTGTTTTTT; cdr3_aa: CATHAGVSTNEKLFF
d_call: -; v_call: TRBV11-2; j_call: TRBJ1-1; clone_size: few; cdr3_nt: TGTGCCAGCAGACTGACATTGGGTATGAACACTGAAGCTTTCTTT; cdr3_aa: CASRLTLGMNTEAFF
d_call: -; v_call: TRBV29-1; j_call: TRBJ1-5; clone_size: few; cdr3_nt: TGCAGCGTCCAACCAAACAAACACGGGGCCCAGCATTTT; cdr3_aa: CSVQPNKHGAQHF
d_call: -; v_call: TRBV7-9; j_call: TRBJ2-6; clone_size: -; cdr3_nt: TGTGCCAGCAGCGAGGGATCTGGGGCCAACGTCCTGACTTTC; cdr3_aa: CASSEGSGANVLTF
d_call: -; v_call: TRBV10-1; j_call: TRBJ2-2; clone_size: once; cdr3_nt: TGCGCCAGCAGTGATTCACTAGATGCCGGGGAGCTGTTTTTT; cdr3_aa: CASSDSLDAGELFF
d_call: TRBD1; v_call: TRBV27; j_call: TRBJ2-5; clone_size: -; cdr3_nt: TGTGCCAGCAGGCGACAGGGGAATCGGGGAGAGACCCAGTACTTC; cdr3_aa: CASRRQGNRGETQYF
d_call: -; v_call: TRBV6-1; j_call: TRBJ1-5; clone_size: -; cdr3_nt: TGTGCCAGCAGTACTTACCAGCCCCAGCATTTT; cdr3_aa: CASSTYQPQHF
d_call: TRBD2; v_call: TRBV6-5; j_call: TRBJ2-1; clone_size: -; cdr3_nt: TGTGCCAGCAGTTACGGGGCGGGAGGGGTCAATGAGCAGTTCTTC; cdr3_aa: CASSYGAGGVNEQFF
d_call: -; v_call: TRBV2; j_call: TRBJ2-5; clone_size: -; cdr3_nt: TGTGCCAGCACATCTTCGTCTACAGGGTCGCCGAAGACCCAGTACTTC; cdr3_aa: CASTSSSTGSPKTQYF
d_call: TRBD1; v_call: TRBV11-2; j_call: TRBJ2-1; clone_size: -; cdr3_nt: TGTGCCAGCAGAGATCCCTGGAAGGGGGCGCGGAATGAGCAGTTCTTC; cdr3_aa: CASRDPWKGARNEQFF
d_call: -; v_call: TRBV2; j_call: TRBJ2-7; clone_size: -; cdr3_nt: TGTGCCAGCCTGGACAGTTTTTCCTACGAGCAGTACTTC; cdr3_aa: CASLDSFSYEQYF
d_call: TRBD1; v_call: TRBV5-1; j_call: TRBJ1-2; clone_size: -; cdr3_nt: TGCGCCAGCAGCTTAGGACAGGGAAACTATGGCTACACCTTC; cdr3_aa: CASSLGQGNYGYTF
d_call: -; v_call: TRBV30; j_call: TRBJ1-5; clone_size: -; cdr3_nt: TGTGCCTGGAGTGGGGCAGACTATAGCAATCAGCCCCAGCATTTT; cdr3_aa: CAWSGADYSNQPQHF
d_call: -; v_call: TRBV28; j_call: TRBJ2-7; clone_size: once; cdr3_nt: TGTGCCAGCAGCATCACAGGGCCCTACGAGCAGTACTTC; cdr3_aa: CASSITGPYEQYF
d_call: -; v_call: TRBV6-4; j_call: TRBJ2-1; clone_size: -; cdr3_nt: TGTGCCAGCAGTGAAAGGGGGACCTACAATGAGCAGTTCTTC; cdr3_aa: CASSERGTYNEQFF
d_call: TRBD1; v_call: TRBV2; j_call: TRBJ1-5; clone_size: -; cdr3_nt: TGTGCCAGCAGTGACAGACAGGGGCAAAGCAATCAGCCCCAGCATTTT; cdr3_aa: CASSDRQGQSNQPQHF
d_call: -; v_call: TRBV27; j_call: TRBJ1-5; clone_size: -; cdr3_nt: TGTGCCAGCAGTTTACTAGGGGCTAGCAATCAGCCCCAGCATTTT; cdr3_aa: CASSLLGASNQPQHF
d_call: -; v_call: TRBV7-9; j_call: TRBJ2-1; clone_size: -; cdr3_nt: TGTGCCAGCTCATGGGTGGGGAGTCAGGAGCAGTTCTTC; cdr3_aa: CASSWVGSQEQFF
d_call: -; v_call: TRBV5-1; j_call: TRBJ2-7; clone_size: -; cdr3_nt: TGCGCCAGCAGCTTGGGCAGTTCCTACGAGCAGTACTTC; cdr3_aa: CASSLGSSYEQYF
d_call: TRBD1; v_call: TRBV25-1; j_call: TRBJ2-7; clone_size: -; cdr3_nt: TGTGCCAGCATTAACAGGGGGCGAATCTTCTACGAGCAGTACTTC; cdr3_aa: CASINRGRIFYEQYF